A single sample gave rise to the 23 T cell receptor beta chains below, sequenced in a study of response to subunit inactivated influenza vaccine. MiXCR, run by TCRdb on the RT-PCR reads, gives a single entry per CDR3 protein. The sample lists fewer than 700,000 distinct CDR3 sequences, 13% occurring once. The material was PBMCs from blood, obtained more than 35 days after vaccination. The receptors were sampled from a man aged 50 or older who received an inactivated influenza vaccine.

In its sample, this clonotype was seen a few times. The J gene is TRBJ1-1, the V gene TRBV5-1, with a tentative D call TRBD1 (6 bases). Germline lookup yields CDR1 SGHRS and CDR2 YFSETQ. V shed 4 bases and J shed 0 bases, with 13 bases lying between them. The CDR3 is 15 residues long. The CDR3 nucleotides are TGCGCCAGCAGCGGGCCCGGGGGCATGAACACTGAAGCTTTCTTT. It translates to CASSGPGGMNTEAFF. Looking up the rest from reference TRBV5-1 and TRBJ1-1 gives the full variable domain: KAGVTQTPRYLIKTRGQQVTLSCSPISGHRSVSWYQQTPGQGLQFLFEYFSETQRNKGNFPGRFSGRQFSNSRSEMNVSTLELGDSALYLCASSGPGGMNTEAFFGQGTRLTVV.

This clonotype was observed a handful of times. This chain links TRBV29-1 with TRBJ2-4; TRBD1 might be the D (6 bases). CDR1 and CDR2 (germline): SQVTM, ANQGSEA. This CDR3 has 14 amino acids. Trimming took 4 bases from V and 7 from J, leaving 17 bases between them. CDR3 bases: TGCAGCGTTGTCCCGCCTACAGGGTTGAACATTCAGTACTTC. It translates to CSVVPPTGLNIQYF.

The rearrangement uses TRBV6-2 or TRBV6-3 and TRBJ1-2; TRBD1 matches at 9 bases. CDR1 and CDR2 from the germline V gene are MNHEY and SVGEGT. CDR3 length equals 15 residues. V trimming: 4 bases; J trimming: 0 bases; junction bases outside the gene matches: 3. The CDR3 here is CASSSRTGANYGYTF. CDR3 nucleotides: TGTGCCAGCAGTTCTCGGACAGGGGCTAACTATGGCTACACCTTC.

This clonotype was found many times. The gene calls are TRBV7-2 and TRBJ2-2; D is perhaps TRBD1 (6 bases). The CDR3 is made up of 14 amino acids. The germline V gene has CDR1 SGHTA and CDR2 FQGNSA. V lost 7 bases and J lost 1, with 10 bases in between. CDR3 amino acids: CASTIQGNTGELFF. In nucleotides, the CDR3 is TGTGCCAGCACCATACAGGGGAACACCGGGGAGCTGTTTTTT.

There are many counts of this clonotype. The gene calls are TRBV29-1 and TRBJ2-2; D could derive from TRBD1 or TRBD2 (6 bases each). Trimming removed 7 bases from V and 2 bases from J, with 14 bases in between. Germline CDR1 and CDR2: SQVTM and ANQGSEA. The CDR3 sequence is 14 residues long. CDR3 residues: CSAGGVRNTGELFF. The CDR3 nucleotides read TGCAGCGCCGGGGGCGTCCGAAACACCGGGGAGCTGTTTTTT.

Ten or more counts support this clonotype. The chain recombines TRBV12-3 or TRBV12-4 with TRBJ2-3, with 10 positions matching TRBD2. This CDR3 spans 17 amino acids. V was clipped by 3 bases and J by 3 bases; unmatched bases: 9. The CDR3 loop is CASSFGRASGRTDTQYF. In DNA form, the CDR3 reads TGTGCCAGCAGTTTCGGTAGGGCTAGCGGGAGAACAGATACGCAGTATTTT.

This clonotype has a handful of counts. The chain has TRBV11-2 and TRBJ1-2, with unresolved D. V shed 6 bases and J shed 2 bases, with 16 bases lying between them. In germline, CDR1 is SGHAT, CDR2 FQNNGV. This CDR3 has 15 amino acids. The CDR3 is CASRLPFGPNYGYTF. In DNA, the CDR3 is TGTGCCAGCAGGCTACCTTTTGGACCGAACTATGGCTACACCTTC.

The chain recombines TRBV6-1 with TRBJ1-4; no clear D. This CDR3 has 11 residues. Trimming pared 6 bases from V and 12 bases from J, leaving 11 bases between. Germline assignment: CDR1 MNHNS and CDR2 SASEGT. CDR3 residues: CASSGFAELFF. The CDR3 DNA sequence: TGTGCCAGCAGCGGCTTTGCCGAACTGTTTTTT.

This clonotype was counted only a few times. The chain is built from TRBV3-1 and TRBJ2-2, with 12 bases aligning to TRBD2. Germline CDR1 and CDR2: LGHDT and YNNKEL (reference sequence). CDR3 length equals 14 residues. Trimming cost V 3 bases and J 7 bases; bases outside gene matches: 0. CDR3 DNA sequence: TGTGCCAGCAGCCAGGGACTAGCGGGCGGGGAGCTGTTTTTT. Translation gives CASSQGLAGGELFF. Complete variable domain (other parts from reference TRBV3-1 and TRBJ2-2): DTAVSQTPKYLVTQMGNDKSIKCEQNLGHDTMYWYKQDSKKFLKIMFSYNNKELIINETVPNRFSPKSPDKAHLNLHINSLELGDSAVYFCASSQGLAGGELFFGEGSRLTVL.

The table lists this clonotype with a few counts. The chain is built from TRBV20-1 and TRBJ2-1, with 9 bases fitting TRBD2. Germline V gives CDR1 DFQATT, CDR2 SNEGSKA (reference sequence). The CDR3 has 14 residues. J lost 5 bases, V lost 1 base, and 3 bases had no gene match. This CDR3 is CSARGAGGHNEQFF. The CDR3 nucleotides read TGCAGTGCTAGAGGAGCGGGAGGCCACAATGAGCAGTTCTTC.

This clonotype came up many times. The chain has TRBV4-3 and TRBJ1-1; the match to TRBD1 covers 10 bases. Looked up from germline, CDR1 is LGHNA and CDR2 is YSLEER. This CDR3 contains 15 residues. J was trimmed by 1 base and V by 1 base; bases with no gene match: 0. The CDR3 nucleotides are TGCGCCAGCAGCCAAGGGACAGGGGGGAACACTGAAGCTTTCTTT. Translation gives CASSQGTGGNTEAFF.

This clonotype was seen a handful of times. V gene TRBV11-2 combines with J gene TRBJ2-1, with D maybe TRBD2 (6 bases). The CDR3 consists of 15 residues. Germline CDR1 and CDR2: SGHAT and FQNNGV. V lost 3 bases, J lost 5 bases, and 14 bases lay in between. CDR3 DNA: TGTGCCAGCAGCTTGTCGCGGGGATTAAACAATGAGCAGTTCTTC. Protein: CASSLSRGLNNEQFF.

This CDR3 reads CASSPILANEQFF. DNA for the CDR3: TGTGCCAGCAGTCCCATCCTAGCCAATGAGCAGTTCTTC. The chain links TRBV6-2 or TRBV6-3 to TRBJ2-1, with D maybe TRBD2 (5 bases). The V gene lost 5 bases and the J gene lost 6 bases, with 11 bases spanning the gap. The CDR3 spans 13 residues. CDR1 and CDR2 from the germline V gene are MNHEY and SVGEGT.

Only a few counts were recorded for this clonotype. The gene calls are TRBV7-8 and TRBJ1-1; D possibly corresponds to TRBD1 (5 bases). V was clipped by 3 bases and J by 4 bases, with 18 bases between them. Germline-derived CDR1 and CDR2 are SGHVS and FQNEAQ. This CDR3 is 16 amino acids long. CDR3 in amino acids: CASSLGIGALRTEAFF. DNA for the CDR3: TGTGCCAGCAGCTTGGGCATCGGGGCCCTTCGCACTGAAGCTTTCTTT.

This clonotype came up many times. The chain joins TRBV20-1 to TRBJ2-5; 7 bases line up with TRBD2. This CDR3 is built from 14 residues. With V trimmed by 6 bases and J by 7 bases, 14 bases remained unmatched. Germline V gene lookup returns CDR1 DFQATT and CDR2 SNEGSKA (reference sequence). The CDR3 spells CSAGIGGSYGTQYF. CDR3 sequence (DNA): TGCAGTGCGGGAATCGGCGGGAGTTATGGGACCCAGTACTTC.

In DNA, the CDR3 is TGTGCCAGCAGCGCGGGGAAAATTAGCGGGGGGAGTCCAGATACGCAGTATTTT. Translated: CASSAGKISGGSPDTQYF. V gene TRBV6-2 or TRBV6-3 combines with J gene TRBJ2-3; 10 bases map to TRBD2. Germline V gene data show CDR1 as MNHEY and CDR2 as SVGEGT. The CDR3 has 18 amino acids. V shed 6 bases, J shed 4 bases, and the junction held 16 bases outside the gene matches.

This clonotype was detected only a few times. V is TRBV12-3 or TRBV12-4 and J is TRBJ1-2; D is unresolved. Trimming stripped 0 bases from V and 5 bases from J, with 10 bases between. The CDR3 is made up of 14 amino acids. CDR3 region: CASSLAGHAYGYTF. The CDR3 coding sequence is TGTGCCAGCAGTTTAGCGGGCCATGCGTATGGCTACACCTTC.

The table lists this clonotype with a few counts. This chain connects TRBV28 to TRBJ1-1, with TRBD1 as a possible D gene (5 bases). Trimming stripped 4 bases from V and 4 bases from J, with 13 bases between. This CDR3 comprises 14 residues. Germline V gene data show CDR1 as MDHEN and CDR2 as SYDVKM. CDR3 nucleotide sequence: TGTGCCAGCAGTTCCGGGGGACCGGGCACTGAAGCTTTCTTT. It translates to CASSSGGPGTEAFF.

The CDR3 region has the DNA TGTGCCAGCTCACGAACCGACAGGAAAGGGGCTGAAGCTTTCTTT. It yields the protein CASSRTDRKGAEAFF. The chain has TRBV18 and TRBJ1-1, with a tentative D call TRBD1 (6 bases). V was pared by 4 bases and J by 6 bases, with 18 bases between. Germline CDR1 and CDR2: KGHSH and LQKENI. The CDR3 length is 15 residues.

This chain joins TRBV29-1 and TRBJ2-7; 8 bases match TRBD2. CDR1 and CDR2 from the germline V gene are SQVTM and ANQGSEA. The V gene end was trimmed by 0 bases and the J gene end by 4 bases; junction bases not matched to a gene: 5. The CDR3 is made up of 14 amino acids. CDR3 in DNA: TGCAGCGTTGAAGAGGGTGCGGGAGGATACGAGCAGTACTTC. It specifies CSVEEGAGGYEQYF.

The rearrangement links TRBV20-1 to TRBJ2-2, with D uncertain. V dropped 5 bases and J dropped 5 bases, with 15 bases sitting between them. CDR1 is DFQATT, CDR2 SNEGSKA, per germline (reference sequence). The CDR3 sequence is 14 residues long. The CDR3 loop reads CSAVHRPPTGELFF. CDR3 DNA: TGCAGTGCTGTTCACAGACCTCCGACCGGGGAGCTGTTTTTT.

The chain links TRBV14 to TRBJ1-1; D not certain. Trimming left V 0 bases short and J 4 bases short, with 6 bases between. Germline V gene lookup returns CDR1 SGHDN and CDR2 FVKESK. This CDR3 has 13 residues. As DNA, the CDR3 is TGTGCCAGCAGCCAAGACGGACCCACTGAAGCTTTCTTT. It translates to CASSQDGPTEAFF. Looking up the rest from reference TRBV14 and TRBJ1-1 gives the full variable domain: EAGVTQFPSHSVIEKGQTVTLRCDPISGHDNLYWYRRVMGKEIKFLLHFVKESKQDESGMPNNRFLAERTGGTYSTLKVQPAELEDSGVYFCASSQDGPTEAFFGQGTRLTVV.

Worth noting for this clonotype: The junction departs from germline at one end; a sequencing error may be responsible. CDR3 sequence: CCARPLAGGYSYNEQFF. Here the CDR3 DNA reads TGCTGTGCTAGACCACTAGCGGGGGGTTACTCCTACAATGAGCAGTTCTTC. The chain uses TRBV20-1 and TRBJ2-1; 12 bases map to TRBD2. Germline assignment: CDR1 DFQATT and CDR2 SNEGSKA (reference sequence). This CDR3 contains 17 residues.